The source of this T cell receptor beta chain is a study of shared clonotypes between healthy human individuals. The CDR3 has 16 residues. The V gene end was trimmed by 0 bases and the J gene end by 2 bases; junction bases not matched to a gene: 7. The germline V gene has CDR1 SGDLS and CDR2 YYNGEE. Overall study results and limits: When compared with the clonotypes that were shared by all four sorted-subset donors, the non-shared clonotypes turned out to have lower generation probabilities. Investigators collected only blood, and repertoires in tissues likely differ.

About this clone: Its specificity is not known.

Profiling relied on immunoSEQ multiplex PCR, and the TCRdb table lists in-frame clones only, not all of them. The data contain more than 1,200,000 clones, approximately 98.5% of them singletons. The sequenced sample consisted of naive CD4+ T cells sorted from blood. Subset defined: CD45RA+ positively selected. The V gene is TRBV9, the J gene TRBJ1-1; 7 positions agree with TRBD1. The source of this sequence is a young man in good health. CDR3 sequence (DNA): TGTGCCAGCAGCGTAGTTTCCAGGGGGTACAACACTGAAGCTTTCTTT. This gives the protein CASSVVSRGYNTEAFF.